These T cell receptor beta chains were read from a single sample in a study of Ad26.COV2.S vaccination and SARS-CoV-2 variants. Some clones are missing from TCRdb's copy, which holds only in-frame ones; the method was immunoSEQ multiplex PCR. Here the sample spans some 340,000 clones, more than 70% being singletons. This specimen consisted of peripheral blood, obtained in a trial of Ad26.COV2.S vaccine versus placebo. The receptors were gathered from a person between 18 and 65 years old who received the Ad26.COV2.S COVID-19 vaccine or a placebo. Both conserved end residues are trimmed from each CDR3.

AVLSGANVLT	TRBV10-3
ASSSWRGQGEQY	TRBV7-9
ASSLSVGDTGELF	TRBV7-3
ASSRTGRNYGYT	TRBV5-1
ASSQNQETQY	TRBV6-5
ASSTTGQGLNSPLH	TRBV9
SVGKEVGYEQY	TRBV29-1
ASSSDPDRAQEQF	TRBV5-1
AWGGQGTGNTIY	TRBV30
ASSLESRTGLLEQY	TRBV7-6
ASSRPEGEQY	TRBV4-2
ASSYSRDLAKLF	TRBV6-5
ASSLARGLLPYEQY	TRBV7-2
ASIQEVYGYT	TRBV2
ASSYSGSKNGEQY	TRBV6-5
ASSQITGTGAVETQY	TRBV5-6
ASSQSDRDTGELF	TRBV3-1/TRBV3-2
ASSPPPQGALRNQPQH	TRBV4-3
ASSLGGTEGETQY	TRBV7-2
ASSIWGANTEAF	TRBV19
ASSPGTSTTDTQY	TRBV14
ASRRPGVFTEAF	TRBV19
ASSYLGQGANSPLH	TRBV6-2/TRBV6-3
AWSSGTHYEQY	TRBV30
ASSIVGAASGDTQY	TRBV19
ASSLGGPAGEQY	TRBV7-2
ASSPGGYNEQF	TRBV7-2
AIRRGGSDEKLF	TRBV10-3
ASSSLDRALYGYT	TRBV6-5
SVDGEEAEAF	TRBV29-1
ASSPRGRGTNTGELF	TRBV4-1
ASSRLGTGELF	TRBV6-2/TRBV6-3
ASSWDTYSYNEQF	TRBV6-2/TRBV6-3
ASSIRVGETQY	TRBV5-1
AWKQEYGYT	TRBV30
ASSQGGTGWAEAF	TRBV3-1/TRBV3-2
ASSQVQRTREGYT	TRBV4-3
ASSETANYGYT	TRBV2
ASSPPASHTDTQY	TRBV18
ASSPTTGTGELF	TRBV5-1
AIRGNGLASPLH	TRBV10-3
AWAGQNNSPLH	TRBV30
ASGVELSNIQY	TRBV13
ASRSGGAGTDTQY	TRBV6-5
ATGVEEEKLF	TRBV7-9
ASSSPSSYNEQF	TRBV5-5
ASRPQGARNTEAF	TRBV5-1
ASSPTPTPRRNNEQF	TRBV14
ASRPGTSYEQY	TRBV6-6
ASSLETAGNEKLF	TRBV5-1